This T cell receptor (beta chain) is drawn from a study of graft-versus-host responses after intestinal transplantation. For the study at large: Once they had received anti-thymocyte globulin induction, all recipients took tacrolimus and steroids for around three years.

Data came from immunoSEQ multiplex PCR; TCRdb stores just in-frame clones and leaves some out. The repertoire has about 9,200 clones, around 93% of them found once; the top ten carry 4% to 5.5%. Study results and caveats: The marrow of recipients harbored GvH clones, and ileum or blood showed some of them first. Early post-transplant declines in HvG were associated with peak levels of circulating GvH clones.

Trimming shortened V by 4 bases and J by 3 bases, and 13 bases separated the two germline ends. The CDR3 consists of 14 residues. Germline CDR1 reads KGHSH; CDR2 reads LQKENI. Note on this clone: Its antigen is unidentified.

The receptor was isolated from a human patient who received an intestinal transplant, so some T cells may come from the graft donor. This chain links TRBV18 with TRBJ2-7; the D gene is possibly TRBD2 (6 bases). Sequences were derived from PBMCs, sampled approximately 10 weeks after transplant. The CDR3, as DNA: TGTGCCAGCTCACAGTCCGGACTAATCTACGAGCAGTACTTC. This codes for CASSQSGLIYEQYF.